The 8 T cell receptor beta chains below were found in one sample sequenced in a study of shared clonotypes between healthy human individuals (dated by TCRdb to 2019 to 2021). Library generation was performed with the immunoSEQ multiplex PCR assay. TCRdb took over this immuneACCESS table, retaining in-frame rearrangements with V and J assigned. Such tables are incomplete; in checked studies, under half of the missing clones stem from an unresolved V gene, and the remainder is unexplained. For this sample there are nearly 500,000 clones; about three quarters appear just once. The leading ten clones occupy around 13% of the sample. The specimen was PBMCs. These TCRs come from a woman in her thirties or forties in good health. Some clones in this sample may be carry-over from other donors' samples.

The chain employs TRBV2 and TRBJ2-7; TRBD2 aligns across 7 bases. The CDR3 has 13 residues. The V segment lost 4 bases and the J segment 4 bases; nucleotides outside the gene matches: 4. Germline V CDR1 and CDR2: SNHLY, FYNNEI. CDR3 sequence reads: CASSVNGRYEQYF. The CDR3 nucleotides are TGTGCCAGCAGTGTGAACGGGAGGTACGAGCAGTACTTC.

This sequence joins TRBV18 and TRBJ1-3; 9 nucleotides match TRBD1. The CDR3 runs 15 residues. Per germline, CDR1 KGHSH and CDR2 LQKENI. Trimming at V came to 2 bases and at J to 4 bases, leaving 3 bases not matched to a gene. In DNA, the CDR3 is TGTGCCAGCTCACCAAATGGACAGGGGGGAAACACCATATATTTT. Its protein product is CASSPNGQGGNTIYF.

This clone was seen a few times. The chain couples TRBV6-5 to TRBJ2-7; D may correspond to TRBD1 or TRBD2 (6 bases each). V dropped 2 bases and J dropped 6 bases, with 14 bases sitting between them. The CDR3 sequence is 14 residues long. Per germline, CDR1 MNHEY and CDR2 SVGAGI. The CDR3: CASSYPRGAGEQYF. The DNA for the CDR3 is TGTGCCAGCAGTTACCCTAGGGGGGCGGGCGAGCAGTACTTC.

CDR3 DNA sequence: TGTGCCAGCAGCCCACGGACGGGACAAGAGACCCAGTACTTC. Translating it yields CASSPRTGQETQYF. The V and J genes are TRBV11-3 and TRBJ2-5; TRBD2 might be the D (5 bases). Trimming pared 5 bases from V and 2 bases from J, leaving 12 bases between. The CDR3 sequence is 14 residues long. Per the germline V gene, CDR1 is SGHNT and CDR2 is YENEEA.

This clone was recorded a few times. The gene calls are TRBV11-2 and TRBJ1-1, with TRBD1 as a possible D gene (5 bases). The CDR3 sequence is 14 residues long. Germline CDR1 is SGHAT and CDR2 is FQNNGV. Trimming removed 1 base at V and 9 bases at J, with 15 bases between. The CDR3 reads CASSLVGDGQKAFF. The CDR3 DNA reads as TGTGCCAGCAGCTTAGTCGGGGACGGGCAGAAAGCTTTCTTT.

Note on this clone: Different DNA sequences within this sample yield the same CDR3. The chain links TRBV4-1 to TRBJ1-4; D is unresolved. The CDR3 extends over 16 amino acids. Looked up from germline, CDR1 is MGHRA and CDR2 is YSYEKL. The ends were cut back, 0 bases at V and 4 bases at J, with 12 bases in the middle. The CDR3 here is CASSQDEGFGNEKLFF. The CDR3 coding sequence is TGCGCCAGCAGCCAAGATGAAGGCTTCGGTAATGAAAAACTGTTTTTT.

CDR3 region: CASSLGTGTSGRANEQFF. The CDR3 nucleotides read TGTGCCAGCAGCTTGGGAACCGGGACTAGCGGGAGGGCCAATGAGCAGTTCTTC. The chain has TRBV13 and TRBJ2-1; 16 bases are shared with TRBD2. This CDR3 spans 18 amino acids. With V trimmed by 3 bases and J by 6 bases, 8 bases remained unmatched. Germline loops: CDR1 PRHDT, CDR2 FYEKMQ (reference sequence).

The chain combines TRBV2 with TRBJ1-2, with D unclear. The CDR3 is 12 residues long. CDR1 SNHLY and CDR2 FYNNEI come from the germline V gene. Trimming took 0 bases from V and 8 from J, leaving 7 bases between them. The CDR3 loop is CASSEAALGYTF. CDR3 nucleotide sequence: TGTGCCAGCAGTGAAGCGGCTTTGGGCTACACCTTC. Full variable domain (outside the CDR3, taken from reference TRBV2 and TRBJ1-2): EPEVTQTPSHQVTQMGQEVILRCVPISNHLYFYWYRQILGQKVEFLVSFYNNEISEKSEIFDDQFSVERPDGSNFTLKIRSTKLEDSAMYFCASSEAALGYTFGSGTRLTVV.